Presented here are 21 T cell receptor beta chains from one specimen sequenced in a study of T cell responses to AZD1222 COVID-19 vaccine. Clones were read by immunoSEQ multiplex PCR, and TCRdb kept only the in-frame ones, dropping some. In the table there are more than 100,000 clones, 93% of which are singletons. The specimen comprised peripheral blood, sampled 28 days after the second AZD1222 dose. The receptor source for this set is an adult who received the AZD1222 COVID-19 vaccine.

This chain uses TRBV24-1 with TRBJ2-1; 10 nucleotides line up with TRBD2. This CDR3 region has 12 residues. Germline lookup yields CDR1 KGHDR and CDR2 SFDVKD. V lost 3 bases and J lost 15; bases outside the gene matches: 4. The CDR3 loop is CATSDLAGDLFF. CDR3 DNA: TGTGCCACCAGTGATCTAGCGGGGGACCTGTTCTTC.

The DNA for the CDR3 is TGTGCCAGCAGTTATCAGGGGTACTATGGCTACACCTTC. Its protein product is CASSYQGYYGYTF. The rearrangement links TRBV6-5 to TRBJ1-2, with TRBD1 as a possible D gene (6 bases). Trimming took off 3 bases at V and 3 bases at J, with 8 bases between the two ends. Germline V lookup: CDR1 MNHEY, CDR2 SVGAGI. The CDR3 is made up of 13 amino acids.

V gene TRBV29-1 combines with J gene TRBJ1-2; a weak D match, TRBD1 (6 bases). Germline assignment: CDR1 SQVTM and CDR2 ANQGSEA. This CDR3 has 13 residues. With 5 bases removed from V and 1 base from J, the gap between germline ends came to 11 bases. This chain's CDR3 is CSVRTASNYGYTF. In nucleotides, the CDR3 is TGCAGCGTTCGGACAGCGAGTAACTATGGCTACACCTTC.

The chain recombines TRBV29-1 with TRBJ2-3, with D hard to call. Trimming left V 3 bases short and J 2 bases short, with 3 bases between. From germline, CDR1 is SQVTM and CDR2 ANQGSEA. CDR3 length: 11 amino acids. The CDR3 sequence: CSVDPTDTQYF. The CDR3, as DNA: TGCAGCGTTGACCCCACAGATACGCAGTATTTT.

The rearrangement links TRBV11-1 to TRBJ2-2, with TRBD2 identical over 9 bases. This CDR3 has 15 amino acids. Germline V gene lookup returns CDR1 SGHAT and CDR2 FQDESV (reference sequence). The J segment lost 3 bases and the V segment lost 5 bases, leaving 4 bases of the junction unmatched. For the CDR3, the DNA is TGTGCCAGCAGCGCTGCGGGAGGGGACACCGGGGAGCTGTTTTTT. Translated, it gives CASSAAGGDTGELFF.

As DNA, the CDR3 is TGTGCCAGCAGTTTACAGAGCGGGAGGACCACAGATACGCAGTATTTT. Its translation: CASSLQSGRTTDTQYF. This sequence joins TRBV28 and TRBJ2-3, with 9 bases identical to TRBD2. V lost 2 bases and J lost 2; bases outside the gene matches: 5. The CDR3 has 16 residues. CDR1 MDHEN and CDR2 SYDVKM come from the germline V gene.

In DNA form, the CDR3 reads TGTGCCAGCAGTCCTTCCGGGACTAGCGGAGAGACCCAGTACTTC. Its translation is CASSPSGTSGETQYF. This chain joins TRBV6-5 and TRBJ2-5; TRBD2 matches 11 bases. Unmatched junction bases numbered 6, after V lost 5 bases and J lost 4 bases. This CDR3 has 15 residues. Germline V gene lookup returns CDR1 MNHEY and CDR2 SVGAGI.

Only one count was recorded for this clone. The J gene is TRBJ1-1, the V gene TRBV7-9, with D unresolved. Trimming left V 3 bases short and J 0 bases short, with 11 bases between. There are 15 residues in the CDR3. Germline loops: CDR1 SEHNR, CDR2 FQNEAQ (reference sequence). CDR3 coding DNA: TGTGCCAGCAGCTTGGAGGGATACATGAACACTGAAGCTTTCTTT. It specifies CASSLEGYMNTEAFF.

The V gene is TRBV11-2, the J gene TRBJ2-7; 7 nucleotides align to TRBD2. This CDR3 spans 15 amino acids. Trimming at V came to 2 bases and at J to 4 bases, leaving 8 bases not matched to a gene. In germline, CDR1 is SGHAT, CDR2 FQNNGV. CDR3 nucleotides: TGTGCCAGCAGCTTACGACCACGGGGGGATTACGAGCAGTACTTC. Translating gives CASSLRPRGDYEQYF.

This chain uses TRBV6-5 with TRBJ1-1, with 10 bases lining up with TRBD1. CDR1 is MNHEY and CDR2 is SVGAGI in the germline V gene. J was trimmed by 6 bases and V by 4 bases; bases with no gene match: 11. CDR3 size: 16 residues. The DNA for the CDR3 is TGTGCCAGCAGTTCGGGACAGGGGTTGATGGTCTCTGAAGCTTTCTTT. Amino acid sequence: CASSSGQGLMVSEAFF.

The V and J genes are TRBV4-3 and TRBJ1-5; D remains ambiguous. CDR1 and CDR2 from the germline V gene are LGHNA and YSLEER. With 3 bases removed from V and 7 bases from J, the gap between germline ends came to 25 bases. CDR3 length: 18 residues. CDR3 sequence reads: CASSHTWLDGDIDQPQHF. The CDR3, as DNA: TGCGCCAGCAGCCATACCTGGCTAGACGGAGACATAGACCAGCCCCAGCATTTT.

This clone showed up just once. V gene TRBV3-1 (or the pseudogene TRBV3-2) combines with J gene TRBJ2-1; 8 bases are shared with TRBD2. After removal of 10 bases from V and 5 bases from J, the junction contained 7 bases not matched to a gene. Looked up from germline, CDR1 is LGHDT and CDR2 is YNNKEL (reference sequence). The CDR3 runs to 13 residues. CDR3 amino acids: CATETSANNEQFF. The DNA for the CDR3 is TGTGCCACCGAGACTAGCGCGAACAATGAGCAGTTCTTC.

J is TRBJ2-6 and V is TRBV18, with TRBD1 as a possible D gene (6 bases). The V end was cut by 3 bases, the J end by 0 bases, with 18 bases between. CDR3 length: 19 amino acids. Germline assignment: CDR1 KGHSH and CDR2 LQKENI. The CDR3 sequence: CASSPIRDNLPSGANVLTF. Here the CDR3 DNA reads TGTGCCAGCTCACCGATAAGGGACAACCTACCCTCTGGGGCCAACGTCCTGACTTTC.

The J gene is TRBJ2-2, the V gene TRBV21-1; TRBD1, the table's D call, lacks a check against the DNA. TRBV21-1 counts as a pseudogene. This CDR3 is built from 19 residues. As DNA, the CDR3 is TGTGCCAGCAGCGCCTTGGGTAGGGGGCGAAGAACTGGGACCGGGGAGCTGTTTTTT. Protein sequence: CASSALGRGRRTGTGELFF.

CDR3 DNA: TGTGCCAGCTCACCAAATGGACTAGCGGGAGGCCCGTCTGAGCAGTACTTC. Residues: CASSPNGLAGGPSEQYF. The rearrangement uses TRBV18 and TRBJ2-7, with TRBD2 matching 14 bases. The CDR3 is 17 amino acids. Germline values: CDR1 KGHSH, CDR2 LQKENI. Losses at the gene ends were 2 bases for V and 7 bases for J; bases not matched to a gene: 10.

V and J are TRBV11-2 and TRBJ2-2; 15 nucleotides align to TRBD2. The V gene end was trimmed by 5 bases and the J gene end by 0 bases; junction bases not matched to a gene: 1. The germline gives CDR1 SGHAT, CDR2 FQNNGV. The CDR3 covers 17 residues. CDR3 DNA: TGTGCCAGCAGCAGGACTAGCGGGGGGGCGAACACCGGGGAGCTGTTTTTT. Its protein product is CASSRTSGGANTGELFF.

The sample holds one count of this clone. V usage is TRBV19 and J usage is TRBJ1-5; 8 bases align to TRBD1. CDR3 size: 15 residues. Unmatched junction bases numbered 8, after V lost 7 bases and J lost 3 bases. Germline V gene data show CDR1 as LNHDA and CDR2 as SQIVND (reference sequence). CDR3 region: CASKKDRGLNQPQHF. DNA of the CDR3: TGTGCCAGTAAAAAAGACAGGGGCCTCAATCAGCCCCAGCATTTT.

V usage is TRBV3-1 (or the pseudogene TRBV3-2) and J usage is TRBJ2-2; D is uncertain. Germline CDR1 reads LGHDT; CDR2 reads YNNKEL (reference sequence). V was shortened by 1 base and J by 2 bases, with 8 bases between the two germline ends. There are 15 residues in the CDR3. DNA for the CDR3: TGTGCCAGCAGCCAAGTGGAAGGAAACACCGGGGAGCTGTTTTTT. Its translation is CASSQVEGNTGELFF.

The V call is TRBV19, the J call TRBJ1-1; maybe TRBD1 (5 bases). Trimming pared 6 bases from V and 0 bases from J, leaving 11 bases between. CDR1 LNHDA and CDR2 SQIVND come from the germline V gene (reference sequence). The CDR3 runs to 14 residues. CDR3 sequence: CASSPRTLNTEAFF. The CDR3 DNA follows: TGTGCCAGTAGCCCACGGACACTGAACACTGAAGCTTTCTTT. The full variable domain, with the rest looked up from reference TRBV19 and TRBJ1-1, is DGGITQSPKYLFRKEGQNVTLSCEQNLNHDAMYWYRQDPGQGLRLIYYSQIVNDFQKGDIAEGYSVSREKKESFPLTVTSAQKNPTAFYLCASSPRTLNTEAFFGQGTRLTVV.

This clone came up once. The chain is built from TRBV7-8 and TRBJ1-6, with D unclear. CDR1 SGHVS and CDR2 FQNEAQ come from the germline V gene. This CDR3 spans 21 amino acids. Trimming took off 1 base at V and 1 base at J, with 23 bases between the two ends. CDR3 amino acids: CASSLVKDPEEAGSYNSPLHF. CDR3 coding DNA: TGTGCCAGCAGCTTAGTGAAGGATCCGGAGGAGGCAGGTTCCTATAATTCACCCCTCCACTTT.

This clone was counted a single time. The chain recombines TRBV12-3 or TRBV12-4 with TRBJ2-1; D is possibly TRBD2 (5 bases). The V gene lost 3 bases and the J gene lost 13 bases, with 16 bases spanning the gap. The CDR3 runs to 13 residues. The CDR3 coding sequence is TGTGCCAGCAGTTTGGCGGGTACTTATCCCCAGTTCTTC. This translates into CASSLAGTYPQFF.